Sequencing of this TCR beta chain was carried out in a study of technical replicates of blood from a handful of donors. Measured with immunoSEQ multiplex PCR; TCRdb has only the in-frame clones, and not every one. The sample contains 40,000 to 60,000 clones, around 83% of which appear only once. The CDR3 is 17 residues long. V lost 4 bases, J lost 4 bases, and 7 bases stayed unmatched. Germline V gene data show CDR1 as SNHLY and CDR2 as FYNNEI. Source material: PBMCs. The sequence was obtained from a human donor in good health. Some clones in this sample may be carry-over from other donors' samples. V is TRBV2 and J is TRBJ2-2, with 12 bases lining up with TRBD2. CDR3 region: CASSASSGGASTGELFF. The CDR3, as DNA: TGTGCCAGCAGTGCGTCTAGCGGGGGGGCATCCACCGGGGAGCTGTTTTTT. Supplemented by reference TRBV2 and TRBJ2-2, the full variable domain reads EPEVTQTPSHQVTQMGQEVILRCVPISNHLYFYWYRQILGQKVEFLVSFYNNEISEKSEIFDDQFSVERPDGSNFTLKIRSTKLEDSAMYFCASSASSGGASTGELFFGEGSRLTVL.